The 24 T cell receptor beta chains reported below all come from one sample, sequenced in a study of blood T cells in healthy people across ages. The use of a sample-barcoded 5' primer and a J-beta primer mix characterized a second PCR of roughly 6 to 11 cycles. MiXCR, run by TCRdb on the 5' RACE reads, gives a single entry per CDR3 protein. This table has more than 650,000 distinct CDR3 sequences, about 48% appearing once. Sequencing input: blood. These receptors were obtained from an elderly man in good health.

The chain couples TRBV24-1 to TRBJ2-3; D gene unclear. The CDR3 is 13 amino acids. Germline V CDR1 and CDR2: KGHDR, SFDVKD. Trimming removed 4 bases from V and 14 bases from J, with 18 bases in between. As DNA, the CDR3 is TGTGCCACCAGTGACCAAAAAGCCAGATACGCGTATTTT. Amino acids: CATSDQKARYAYF.

The chain joins TRBV5-1 to TRBJ1-1, with D possibly being TRBD1 (5 bases). CDR1 is SGHRS, CDR2 YFSETQ, per germline. This CDR3 region has 14 residues. V dropped 1 base and J dropped 4 bases, with 11 bases sitting between them. The chain's CDR3 is CASSLWGVGTEAFF. In nucleotides, the CDR3 is TGCGCCAGCAGCTTGTGGGGGGTCGGCACTGAAGCTTTCTTT.

The chain joins TRBV5-1 to TRBJ1-1; maybe TRBD1 (6 bases). Between the trimmed V and J ends, which lost 2 bases and 6 bases, there was a span of 17 bases. This CDR3 contains 15 residues. Germline values: CDR1 SGHRS, CDR2 YFSETQ. The CDR3 region has the DNA TGCGCCAGCAGCTTACTGGTATTCCAGGGGTCTGAAGCTTTCTTT. Translation gives CASSLLVFQGSEAFF.

The rearrangement uses TRBV20-1 and TRBJ2-5, with 7 bases that match TRBD2. V gave up 3 bases and J gave up 11 bases; unmatched junction bases: 3. The CDR3 length is 10 residues. Germline assignment: CDR1 DFQATT and CDR2 SNEGSKA (reference sequence). In DNA, the CDR3 is TGCAGTGCTAGCCGGGGGGAGCAGTACTTC. Translated, it gives CSASRGEQYF.

This clonotype was seen a few times. The chain combines TRBV7-2 with TRBJ2-3; no clear D. This CDR3 contains 14 residues. Germline CDR1 is SGHTA and CDR2 is FQGNSA. Trimming shortened V by 5 bases and J by 4 bases, and 13 bases separated the two germline ends. In nucleotides, the CDR3 is TGTGCCAGCAGCACACAAACGGGTCCAGATACGCAGTATTTT. Its protein product is CASSTQTGPDTQYF.

This chain connects TRBV20-1 to TRBJ2-7, with TRBD1 as a possible D gene (6 bases). The V and J ends lost 6 bases and 2 bases respectively, with 14 bases between them. Germline CDR1 is DFQATT and CDR2 is SNEGSKA (reference sequence). This CDR3 is built from 13 residues. This chain's CDR3 is CSAGPGATYEQYF. CDR3 coding DNA: TGCAGTGCCGGTCCAGGGGCAACCTACGAGCAGTACTTC.

This clonotype has more than one count but fewer than ten. This rearrangement joins TRBV25-1 to TRBJ2-3; D unclear. The CDR3 is made up of 13 amino acids. From germline, CDR1 is MGHDK and CDR2 SYGVNS. The ends were cut back, 3 bases at V and 14 bases at J, with 18 bases in the middle. The CDR3 bases are TGTGCCAGCAGTGATCCCGGCCGCAGATACGCGTATTTT. Translating it yields CASSDPGRRYAYF.

This clonotype was picked up a small number of times. The gene calls are TRBV6-6 and TRBJ2-7; D is uncertain. This CDR3 has 13 residues. CDR1 and CDR2 from the germline V gene are MNHNY and SVGAGI (reference sequence). The germline V and J ends were trimmed by 0 bases and 2 bases, with 5 bases remaining between them. The CDR3 is CASSYSNTYEQYF. CDR3 in DNA: TGTGCCAGCAGTTACTCTAACACCTACGAGCAGTACTTC.

This clonotype has only a few counts. Here the CDR3 DNA reads TGTGCCAGCAGTGGATCGCGGGTGTTGGCCAAAAACATTCAGTACTTC. Amino acid sequence: CASSGSRVLAKNIQYF. The chain couples TRBV6-2 or TRBV6-3 to TRBJ2-4; D perhaps matches TRBD2 (5 bases). The CDR3 sequence is 16 residues long. V was clipped by 5 bases and J by 1 base, with 15 bases between them. Looked up from germline, CDR1 is MNHEY and CDR2 is SVGEGT.

This clonotype has a handful of counts. The V call is TRBV6-5, the J call TRBJ2-7; D is undetermined. Germline values: CDR1 MNHEY, CDR2 SVGAGI. The CDR3 runs 15 residues. V lost 7 bases and J lost 2, with 18 bases in between. The CDR3 DNA reads TGTGCCAGCACCCTCAACCCCGAGGCTACCTACGAGCAGTACTTC. This codes for CASTLNPEATYEQYF.

This chain connects TRBV28 to TRBJ2-5; possible D gene TRBD1, 5 bases. CDR1 and CDR2 (germline): MDHEN, SYDVKM. There are 15 residues in the CDR3. Trimming stripped 6 bases from V and 3 bases from J, with 17 bases between. As DNA, the CDR3 is TGTGCCAGCAGCGTTTTGGGGCTTGGGGAAGAGACCCAGTACTTC. It encodes CASSVLGLGEETQYF.

This chain joins TRBV20-1 and TRBJ2-3; D remains unclear. V lost 4 bases and J 6 bases, leaving 11 bases between the germline ends. The CDR3 length is 12 residues. From germline, CDR1 is DFQATT and CDR2 SNEGSKA (reference sequence). The CDR3 sequence is CSATGLGDTQYF. For the CDR3, the DNA is TGCAGTGCTACGGGTTTGGGGGATACGCAGTATTTT.

This sequence joins TRBV30 and TRBJ1-2, with 8 bases matching TRBD1. CDR3 size: 15 residues. V lost 3 bases, J lost 3 bases, and 9 bases stayed unmatched. Germline CDR1 GTSNPN, CDR2 SVGIG (reference sequence). In DNA form, the CDR3 reads TGTGCCTGGAGGGCCCCGCACAGGGGGGACTATGGCTACACCTTC. The encoded protein is CAWRAPHRGDYGYTF.

The gene calls are TRBV11-1 and TRBJ2-1; TRBD2 matches at 9 bases. The J call may be wrong; the DNA end is better matched by TRBJ2-7. Per germline, CDR1 SGHAT and CDR2 FQDESV (reference sequence). CDR3 length equals 21 residues. CDR3 amino acids: CASSSHQPFRGSSGAYNEQYF. CDR3 nucleotides: TGTGCCAGCAGCTCCCACCAACCGTTTCGGGGGTCTAGCGGGGCCTACAATGAGCAGTACTTC.

The CDR3 nucleotides are TGTGCCACCAGCAGAGGGCAGGGGGCTATTAATGGCTACACCTTC. Translated: CATSRGQGAINGYTF. The J gene is TRBJ1-2, the V gene TRBV15, with TRBD1 matching over 8 bases. Germline trimming cut 1 base from V and 6 bases from J; bases unmatched to any gene: 7. This CDR3 contains 15 residues. Germline CDR1 and CDR2: LNHNV and YYDKDF (reference sequence).

The chain couples TRBV12-3 or TRBV12-4 to TRBJ2-2; the match to TRBD2 covers 8 bases. The CDR3 covers 15 residues. V shed 1 base, J shed 6 bases, and the junction held 4 bases outside the gene matches. The CDR3: CASSLGTSSSGELFF. The CDR3 nucleotides read TGTGCCAGCAGTTTAGGGACTAGCAGCTCCGGGGAGCTGTTTTTT.

This clonotype showed up just a few times. V gene TRBV14 combines with J gene TRBJ2-3; maybe TRBD2 (6 bases). The CDR3 is made up of 13 amino acids. Germline loops: CDR1 SGHDN, CDR2 FVKESK. Between the trimmed V and J ends, which lost 1 base and 14 bases, there was a span of 16 bases. CDR3 sequence: CASSQAPAGYAYF. For the CDR3, the DNA is TGTGCCAGCAGCCAAGCCCCCGCGGGATACGCGTATTTT.

This clonotype showed up many times. The chain uses TRBV7-2 and TRBJ2-7, with D perhaps TRBD2 (5 bases). Trimming took off 5 bases at V and 2 bases at J, with 10 bases between the two ends. The CDR3 extends over 13 amino acids. Germline V CDR1 and CDR2: SGHTA, FQGNSA. The CDR3 loop reads CASSPGVAYEQYF. The CDR3 nucleotides read TGTGCCAGCAGCCCCGGGGTCGCCTACGAGCAGTACTTC.

Comment on this clonotype: One junction end disagrees with the germline gene, perhaps due to a read error. V usage is TRBV6-5 and J usage is TRBJ2-4; 8 bases map to TRBD1. The germline V gene encodes CDR1 MNHEY and CDR2 SVGAGI. The CDR3 consists of 15 residues. For the CDR3, the DNA is TGTGCCAGCAGTGGAACCGGGACAGGATCCAACATTCGGTACTTC. Translated, it gives CASSGTGTGSNIRYF.

This chain uses TRBV2 with TRBJ2-5; either TRBD1 or TRBD2 may fit D (7 bases each). The germline V gene encodes CDR1 SNHLY and CDR2 FYNNEI. Trimming removed 6 bases at V and 5 bases at J, with 16 bases between. The CDR3 has 14 amino acids. CDR3 sequence (DNA): TGTGCCAGCAGGATTAACAGGGGAGGGGAGACCCAGTACTTC. Translation gives CASRINRGGETQYF.

The V call is TRBV7-2, the J call TRBJ2-4; no clear D gene. Trimming removed 6 bases at V and 2 bases at J, with 23 bases between. The CDR3 covers 18 residues. Germline V gene lookup returns CDR1 SGHTA and CDR2 FQGNSA. CDR3: CASSFPKPFVQTKNIQYF. In nucleotides, the CDR3 is TGTGCCAGCAGTTTTCCAAAGCCATTTGTCCAGACCAAAAACATTCAGTACTTC.

The chain is built from TRBV29-1 and TRBJ1-1; 8 bases agree with TRBD1. The CDR3 extends over 15 amino acids. Losses at the gene ends were 4 bases for V and 0 bases for J; bases not matched to a gene: 7. The germline CDR1 and CDR2 sequences are SQVTM and ANQGSEA. CDR3 amino acids: CSVGQGWIMNTEAFF. The CDR3 DNA sequence: TGCAGCGTTGGACAGGGGTGGATAATGAACACTGAAGCTTTCTTT.

Details on this clonotype: A junction boundary mismatches the germline segment, possibly from a read error. The chain combines TRBV5-1 with TRBJ2-5; D not resolved. CDR3 length: 16 amino acids. Germline V gene lookup returns CDR1 SGHRS and CDR2 YFSETQ. The DNA for the CDR3 is TGCGCCAGCAGCTTGGTCGGTGTCAGCTCGCAAGAGACTCAGTACTTC. Amino acid sequence: CASSLVGVSSQETQYF.

In its sample, this clonotype was seen once. V and J are TRBV5-1 and TRBJ1-2, with a possible D match to TRBD1 (6 bases). V lost 4 bases, J lost 3 bases, and 13 bases lay in between. The CDR3 loop spans 14 amino acids. Germline V CDR1 and CDR2: SGHRS, YFSETQ. The CDR3 nucleotides are TGCGCCAGCAGCCTACAGGGAACTGACTATGGCTACACCTTC. It codes for CASSLQGTDYGYTF.